The next 31 T cell receptor beta chains were all read from a single sample in a study of T cells in Graves' hyperthyroidism and ophthalmopathy. The source material, RNA transcripts, was used to amplify TCR beta CDR3 regions. Carried out on the TCR CDR3, a first-round RT-PCR used the HTBI primer set. TCRdb reanalysed the multiplex PCR reads using MiXCR and keeps one entry per CDR3 protein. The sample contains approximately 370,000 distinct CDR3 sequences, roughly a sixth of which appear only once. The material sequenced was blood. These receptors were collected from a woman aged 30 to 39 with Graves' hyperthyroidism that later progressed to Graves' ophthalmopathy.

This clonotype appeared many times. The V and J genes are TRBV28 and TRBJ2-7, with D perhaps matching TRBD1 or TRBD2 (5 bases each). The CDR3 spans 11 residues. CDR1 and CDR2 from the germline V gene are MDHEN and SYDVKM. V gave up 9 bases and J gave up 3 bases, with 9 bases separating them. The CDR3 sequence is CASGGGYEQYF. DNA for the CDR3: TGTGCCAGTGGGGGTGGCTACGAGCAGTACTTC.

This clonotype was detected only a few times. The chain joins TRBV7-9 to TRBJ1-2, with a possible D match to TRBD1 (6 bases). Germline values: CDR1 SEHNR, CDR2 FQNEAQ (reference sequence). Trimming stripped 2 bases from V and 9 bases from J, with 13 bases between. This CDR3 is built from 13 residues. In DNA, the CDR3 is TGTGCCAGCAGCTTAAAGGGTCAGGGGAGCTACACCTTC. This sequence encodes CASSLKGQGSYTF.

V usage is TRBV19 and J usage is TRBJ2-7; possibly TRBD2 for D (5 bases). Germline loops: CDR1 LNHDA, CDR2 SQIVND (reference sequence). The ends were cut back, 3 bases at V and 1 base at J, with 7 bases in the middle. The CDR3 is made up of 13 amino acids. CDR3 bases: TGTGCCAGTAGTATCGGACTGTCCTACGAGCAGTACTTC. Encoded protein: CASSIGLSYEQYF.

This clonotype was seen at least ten times. V is TRBV12-3 or TRBV12-4 and J is TRBJ1-1; a weak D match, TRBD1 (6 bases). The CDR3 runs to 11 residues. V shed 5 bases and J shed 8 bases, with 9 bases lying between them. The CDR3 nucleotides are TGTGCCAGCAGTGACAGGAGAGAAGCTTTCTTT. Protein sequence: CASSDRREAFF.

The sample holds many counts of this clonotype. The chain combines TRBV6-2 or TRBV6-3 with TRBJ2-3; 10 bases match TRBD2. Looked up from germline, CDR1 is MNHEY and CDR2 is SVGEGT. The J segment lost 2 bases and the V segment lost 8 bases, leaving 7 bases of the junction unmatched. The CDR3 sequence is 15 residues long. CDR3 DNA sequence: TGTGCCAGCCGAAAGCTAGCGGGGGACACAGATACGCAGTATTTT. This encodes CASRKLAGDTDTQYF.

This clonotype came up many times. The genes are TRBV27 and TRBJ1-2; D might be TRBD1 (5 bases). V dropped 4 bases and J dropped 3 bases, with 18 bases sitting between them. Germline assignment: CDR1 MNHEY and CDR2 SMNVEV (reference sequence). The CDR3 contains 16 residues. The CDR3 nucleotides are TGTGCCAGCAGTTCAAAACAGGTCTCCCCGTACTATGGCTACACCTTC. This translates into CASSSKQVSPYYGYTF.

This clonotype was detected a few times. This chain joins TRBV6-7 and TRBJ2-7, with D possibly called TRBD1 or TRBD2 (5 bases each). TRBV6-7 is noted as an ORF with a role that remains uncertain. Trimming took off 9 bases at V and 4 bases at J, with 22 bases between the two ends. The CDR3 consists of 15 residues. DNA of the CDR3: TGTGCCAGTGACTCCGGGACGTTGAACCAGTACGAGCAGTACTTC. Encoded protein: CASDSGTLNQYEQYF.

There are many counts of this clonotype. The gene calls are TRBV27 and TRBJ2-1; either TRBD1 or TRBD2 may supply D (6 bases each). The V gene lost 6 bases and the J gene lost 2 bases, with 8 bases spanning the gap. CDR3 size: 13 residues. Germline CDR1 MNHEY, CDR2 SMNVEV (reference sequence). CDR3 in amino acids: CASRRDTYNEQFF. The CDR3 DNA follows: TGTGCCAGCAGGCGGGACACCTACAATGAGCAGTTCTTC.

This clonotype was picked up a small number of times. The chain combines TRBV27 with TRBJ2-3; 13 bases match TRBD2. The germline V gene has CDR1 MNHEY and CDR2 SMNVEV (reference sequence). V was pared by 5 bases and J by 3 bases, with 11 bases of the junction left unmatched. The CDR3 covers 18 residues. The CDR3, as DNA: TGTGCCAGCAGTATACTCGGACTAGCGGGAGTTGGGACAGATACGCAGTATTTT. Translating it yields CASSILGLAGVGTDTQYF.

The chain links TRBV29-1 to TRBJ2-5; TRBD2 aligns across 9 bases. CDR3 length equals 17 residues. Germline V CDR1 and CDR2: SQVTM, ANQGSEA. V trimming: 4 bases; J trimming: 5 bases; junction bases outside the gene matches: 17. CDR3 sequence: CSVGDLVVSGSRETQYF. The CDR3, as DNA: TGCAGCGTTGGAGACCTGGTGGTTAGCGGGAGTCGGGAGACCCAGTACTTC.

This clonotype was counted a few times. The chain has TRBV10-2 and TRBJ2-7; 9 bases match TRBD2. The CDR3 is made up of 14 amino acids. Per germline, CDR1 WSHSY and CDR2 SAAADI. With V trimmed by 4 bases and J by 0 bases, 1 base remained unmatched. CDR3 residues: CASSGLAASYEQYF. The CDR3 nucleotides read TGCGCCAGCAGTGGACTAGCGGCCTCCTACGAGCAGTACTTC.

This clonotype has at least ten counts. This chain links TRBV7-9 with TRBJ2-5, with TRBD2 identical over 7 bases. CDR1 is SEHNR and CDR2 is FQNEAQ in the germline V gene (reference sequence). V shed 3 bases, J shed 1 base, and the junction held 11 bases outside the gene matches. The CDR3 runs 17 residues. DNA of the CDR3: TGTGCCAGCAGCTTCTATGAATCCAGCGGGGCCCAAGAGACCCAGTACTTC. Its protein product is CASSFYESSGAQETQYF.

This clonotype was detected ten times or more. This chain connects TRBV5-1 to TRBJ2-7; 8 bases map to TRBD1. V dropped 4 bases and J dropped 0; count of bases not matched to a gene: 9. The CDR3 loop spans 16 amino acids. Germline CDR1 SGHRS, CDR2 YFSETQ. For the CDR3, the DNA is TGCGCCAGCAGCACGGACAGGGCGGGGAGCTCCTACGAGCAGTACTTC. This translates into CASSTDRAGSSYEQYF.

In this sample, this clonotype turned up many times. The chain joins TRBV7-9 to TRBJ2-7; TRBD1 might be the D (5 bases). Trimming left V 5 bases short and J 5 bases short, with 22 bases between. Germline V gives CDR1 SEHNR, CDR2 FQNEAQ (reference sequence). The CDR3 has 16 residues. The CDR3 sequence: CASSGRQLVGVDEQYF. As DNA, the CDR3 is TGTGCCAGCAGCGGAAGACAGTTAGTAGGGGTTGACGAGCAGTACTTC. Based on the CDR3 plus reference TRBV7-9 and TRBJ2-7, the full variable domain is DTGVSQNPRHKITKRGQNVTFRCDPISEHNRLYWYRQTLGQGPEFLTYFQNEAQLEKSRLLSDRFSAERPKGSFSTLEIQRTEQGDSAMYLCASSGRQLVGVDEQYFGPGTRLTVT.

This clonotype was recorded at least ten times. The chain joins TRBV7-9 to TRBJ2-1; 13 bases agree with TRBD2. Germline V gene sequence: CDR1 SEHNR, CDR2 FQNEAQ (reference sequence). CDR3 length equals 23 residues. V gave up 0 bases and J gave up 2 bases; unmatched junction bases: 19. The CDR3 loop reads CASSLARGAAGTSGTSTYNEQFF. The CDR3, as DNA: TGTGCCAGCAGCTTAGCGCGGGGGGCAGCCGGGACTAGCGGGACATCGACCTACAATGAGCAGTTCTTC.

Points on this clonotype: Compared with germline, one end of the junction differs, possibly owing to a read error. The J gene is TRBJ1-1, the V gene TRBV28; D may be TRBD1 (5 bases). Germline assignment: CDR1 MDHEN and CDR2 SYDVKM. The length of the CDR3 is 15 residues. This CDR3 reads CASSLFGALNTEASF. DNA for the CDR3: TGTGCCAGCAGCTTATTTGGGGCTTTGAACACTGAAGCTTCCTTT.

This clonotype was picked up many times. V is TRBV20-1 and J is TRBJ1-2, with 8 positions matching TRBD1. From germline, CDR1 is DFQATT and CDR2 SNEGSKA (reference sequence). Losses at the gene ends were 5 bases for V and 8 bases for J; bases not matched to a gene: 4. CDR3 length equals 11 residues. The CDR3 spells CSALQGGGYTF. CDR3 DNA: TGCAGTGCTTTACAGGGGGGAGGCTACACCTTC.

The table lists this clonotype with many counts. The chain joins TRBV20-1 to TRBJ2-7, with no clear D. V lost 0 bases, J lost 3 bases, and 12 bases lay in between. This CDR3 comprises 14 residues. Germline CDR1 DFQATT, CDR2 SNEGSKA (reference sequence). This CDR3 reads CSARDGEEVYEQYF. CDR3 nucleotides: TGCAGTGCTAGAGATGGCGAGGAAGTCTACGAGCAGTACTTC.

This clonotype was observed many times. V usage is TRBV11-1 and J usage is TRBJ2-1, with 13 bases that match TRBD2. Trimming cost V 4 bases and J 7 bases; bases outside gene matches: 10. Germline loops: CDR1 SGHAT, CDR2 FQDESV (reference sequence). The length of the CDR3 is 17 residues. The CDR3 region has the DNA TGTGCCAGCAGCTCCCAGCCGGGACTAGCGGGAATAAATGAGCAGTTCTTC. Protein sequence: CASSSQPGLAGINEQFF.

This clonotype was counted many times. The chain combines TRBV27 with TRBJ2-7; no clear D. Germline CDR1 is MNHEY and CDR2 is SMNVEV (reference sequence). Deletions cut 3 bases from V and 2 bases from J, with 8 bases between. This CDR3 has 13 residues. The CDR3 here is CASSFGSPYEQYF. CDR3 nucleotides: TGTGCCAGCAGTTTTGGTAGCCCCTACGAGCAGTACTTC.

CDR3 nucleotides: TGCAGTGCTAGAGATTCCAGTCCGGAGACCCAGTACTTC. Its translation is CSARDSSPETQYF. This chain joins TRBV20-1 and TRBJ2-5; D remains ambiguous. Looked up from germline, CDR1 is DFQATT and CDR2 is SNEGSKA (reference sequence). This CDR3 is 13 amino acids long. V lost 0 bases, J lost 5 bases, and 10 bases lay in between.

This clonotype has just a few counts. V usage is TRBV6-5 and J usage is TRBJ2-1, with a weak D call TRBD2 (6 bases). Germline V gene data show CDR1 as MNHEY and CDR2 as SVGAGI. This CDR3 contains 15 residues. Trimming removed 2 bases at V and 2 bases at J, with 10 bases between. In DNA, the CDR3 is TGTGCCAGCAGTTACAGGGACTTTCCCTACAATGAGCAGTTCTTC. It specifies CASSYRDFPYNEQFF.

This clonotype was picked up a small number of times. V is TRBV25-1 and J is TRBJ1-6; weak D call: TRBD1 (6 bases). This CDR3 is built from 14 residues. V shed 6 bases and J shed 7 bases, with 13 bases lying between them. The germline V gene encodes CDR1 MGHDK and CDR2 SYGVNS. CDR3 sequence (DNA): TGTGCCAGCAGACAGACAGGACAGAATTCACCCCTCCACTTT. This sequence encodes CASRQTGQNSPLHF. Full variable domain (missing parts from reference TRBV25-1 and TRBJ1-6): EADIYQTPRYLVIGTGKKITLECSQTMGHDKMYWYQQDPGMELHLIHYSYGVNSTEKGDLSSESTVSRIRTEHFPLTLESARPSHTSQYLCASRQTGQNSPLHFGNGTRLTVT.

The gene calls are TRBV4-1 and TRBJ2-7; 9 nucleotides align to TRBD1. Trimming at V came to 1 base and at J to 4 bases, leaving 5 bases not matched to a gene. This CDR3 spans 15 amino acids. Germline-derived CDR1 and CDR2 are MGHRA and YSYEKL. The CDR3 region has the DNA TGCGCCAGCAGCCAAGTAATGGGACAGGGATACGAGCAGTACTTC. Encoded protein: CASSQVMGQGYEQYF.

This clonotype turned up a few times. This chain joins TRBV20-1 and TRBJ2-3; 8 bases align to TRBD2. Germline loops: CDR1 DFQATT, CDR2 SNEGSKA (reference sequence). The junction had 9 bases not matched to a gene; V was cut back by 5 bases and J by 2 bases. The CDR3 runs to 15 residues. CDR3 amino acids: CSAPRLAGPTDTQYF. The CDR3 region has the DNA TGCAGTGCTCCCCGTCTAGCGGGTCCCACAGATACGCAGTATTTT.

This clonotype was recorded at least ten times. The chain combines TRBV28 with TRBJ2-7; 7 nucleotides align to TRBD1. CDR1 is MDHEN and CDR2 is SYDVKM in the germline V gene. Losses at the gene ends were 3 bases for V and 3 bases for J; bases not matched to a gene: 11. The CDR3 has 16 residues. DNA for the CDR3: TGTGCCAGCAGTTTCTGGGCCGGGACAGCATGCTACGAGCAGTACTTC. Its translation: CASSFWAGTACYEQYF.

This clonotype came up many times. The chain uses TRBV28 and TRBJ2-7, with D maybe TRBD2 (5 bases). Deletions cut 6 bases from V and 2 bases from J, with 26 bases between. The CDR3 contains 18 residues. In germline, CDR1 is MDHEN, CDR2 SYDVKM. The CDR3 protein is CASREDRPFESGPYEQYF. The CDR3 DNA sequence: TGTGCCAGCAGGGAGGACCGTCCGTTTGAATCAGGCCCCTACGAGCAGTACTTC.

This clonotype was picked up many times. The rearrangement links TRBV12-3 or TRBV12-4 to TRBJ2-5, with D perhaps matching TRBD1 or TRBD2 (5 bases each). The V and J ends lost 4 bases and 5 bases respectively, with 14 bases between them. The CDR3 sequence is 14 residues long. The CDR3 coding sequence is TGTGCCAGCAGTTCCGGGACGGGCGGCGAGACCCAGTACTTC. This gives the protein CASSSGTGGETQYF.

As to this clonotype: The conserved final phenylalanine or tryptophan is absent from the CDR3, which likely points to a read error. The gene calls are TRBV5-6 and TRBJ1-2; D is possibly TRBD1 (6 bases). Looked up from germline, CDR1 is SGHDT and CDR2 is YYEEEE. The CDR3 covers 15 residues. V was clipped by 4 bases and J by 4 bases, with 17 bases between them. CDR3 nucleotides: TGTGCCAGCAGCGGAAACAGGGAACCTTTCTATGGCTACACCCTC. It yields the protein CASSGNREPFYGYTL.

The chain is built from TRBV7-9 and TRBJ2-1; the D is unclear. The V and J ends lost 3 bases and 9 bases respectively, with 6 bases between them. Looked up from germline, CDR1 is SEHNR and CDR2 is FQNEAQ (reference sequence). The CDR3 loop spans 11 amino acids. CDR3 bases: TGTGCCAGCAGCTTTTTAGTTGAGCAGTTCTTC. Its protein product is CASSFLVEQFF.

This clonotype was recorded many times. J is TRBJ2-1 and V is TRBV12-3 or TRBV12-4; D unclear. The germline V and J ends were trimmed by 3 bases and 7 bases, with 13 bases remaining between them. The length of the CDR3 is 14 residues. This CDR3 is CASSFGIFRNEQFF. In DNA form, the CDR3 reads TGTGCCAGCAGTTTTGGGATATTTAGGAATGAGCAGTTCTTC.